One and the same sample provided the 20 T cell receptor beta chains below, sequenced in a study of blood T cell repertoires in COVID-19. Clones were sequenced by immunoSEQ multiplex PCR, and TCRdb holds only the in-frame ones, with some missing. The sample records more than 200,000 clones, roughly 87% being singletons. Sequencing used PBMCs or T cells enriched from blood (not recorded which). The receptors were gathered from a woman aged 25 to 39 with acute COVID-19.

CDR3 nucleotides: TGTGCCAGCAGCCAAGGCAGGAACACTGAAGCTTTCTTT. It is translated as CASSQGRNTEAFF. The V gene is TRBV3-1 (or the pseudogene TRBV3-2), the J gene TRBJ1-1; D remains ambiguous. The CDR3 is 13 residues long. V was shortened by 1 base and J by 1 base, with 4 bases between the two germline ends. The V gene's germline CDR1 is LGHDT and CDR2 YNNKEL (reference sequence).

This chain connects TRBV5-1 to TRBJ2-3; D might be TRBD1 (5 bases). The ends were cut back, 0 bases at V and 4 bases at J, with 12 bases in the middle. This CDR3 is 15 amino acids long. CDR1 SGHRS and CDR2 YFSETQ come from the germline V gene. DNA of the CDR3: TGCGCCAGCAGCTTGGATAGCAGGGCCCCAGATACGCAGTATTTT. This codes for CASSLDSRAPDTQYF.

The chain uses TRBV6-2 or TRBV6-3 and TRBJ1-1; TRBD1 might be the D (6 bases). The germline gives CDR1 MNHEY, CDR2 SVGEGT. V lost 6 bases to trimming and J lost 4 bases, with 12 bases between them. There are 13 residues in the CDR3. For the CDR3, the DNA is TGTGCCAGCAGCCGGAGACAGGTCACTGAAGCTTTCTTT. This translates into CASSRRQVTEAFF.

J is TRBJ1-1 and V is TRBV7-3; no firm D call. This CDR3 comprises 14 residues. Trimming removed 2 bases at V and 1 base at J, with 8 bases between. Germline CDR1 is SGHTA and CDR2 is FQGTGA. CDR3 coding DNA: TGTGCCAGCAGCTTATCTCCCGGGAACACTGAAGCTTTCTTT. It codes for CASSLSPGNTEAFF.

V is TRBV7-6 and J is TRBJ2-2; TRBD2 matches 12 bases. J was trimmed by 0 bases and V by 5 bases; bases with no gene match: 7. This CDR3 comprises 18 residues. Germline V gene sequence: CDR1 SGHVS, CDR2 FNYEAQ. The CDR3 sequence is CASSHGLAGFANTGELFF. The CDR3 region has the DNA TGTGCCAGCAGCCATGGACTAGCGGGGTTCGCGAACACCGGGGAGCTGTTTTTT.

This clone was picked up one time. The rearrangement joins TRBV28 to TRBJ2-1; unclear D gene. CDR1 and CDR2 (germline): MDHEN, SYDVKM. The CDR3 sequence is 13 residues long. V lost 6 bases and J lost 8, with 14 bases in between. DNA for the CDR3: TGTGCCAGCAGCGCCTCGCCGTCGGATGAGCAGTTCTTC. Translating gives CASSASPSDEQFF.

The gene calls are TRBV19 and TRBJ2-1; 15 positions agree with TRBD2. This CDR3 has 15 residues. Unmatched junction bases numbered 5, after V lost 7 bases and J lost 7 bases. Germline V lookup: CDR1 LNHDA, CDR2 SQIVND (reference sequence). CDR3 DNA sequence: TGTGCCAGTACCTCCGGGACTAGCGGGAGGAATGAGCAGTTCTTC. The encoded protein is CASTSGTSGRNEQFF.

CDR3 DNA: TGTGCCAGCAGCCTACAGGGGGCTTCCGGGGAGCTGTTTTTT. It translates to CASSLQGASGELFF. The chain employs TRBV5-5 and TRBJ2-2; 9 bases agree with TRBD1. The CDR3 length is 14 residues. Germline CDR1 reads SGHKS; CDR2 reads YYEKEE (reference sequence). With V trimmed by 4 bases and J by 6 bases, 4 bases remained unmatched.

The chain joins TRBV5-6 to TRBJ2-1; the match to TRBD2 covers 7 bases. V lost 6 bases, J lost 2 bases, and 5 bases stayed unmatched. Germline CDR1 is SGHDT and CDR2 is YYEEEE. This CDR3 has 14 residues. In DNA, the CDR3 is TGTGCCAGCACCCCTCGGGGGGCCTACAATGAGCAGTTCTTC. As protein: CASTPRGAYNEQFF.

V is TRBV7-2 and J is TRBJ2-7; 8 nucleotides align to TRBD2. J was trimmed by 4 bases and V by 5 bases; bases with no gene match: 10. Looked up from germline, CDR1 is SGHTA and CDR2 is FQGNSA. The CDR3 covers 15 residues. This CDR3 is CASSPGGREGYEQYF. CDR3 sequence (DNA): TGTGCCAGCAGCCCCGGCGGCCGGGAGGGGTACGAGCAGTACTTC.

V and J are TRBV30 and TRBJ2-6; TRBD2 agrees at 10 bases. The germline CDR1 and CDR2 sequences are GTSNPN and SVGIG (reference sequence). The CDR3 spans 17 residues. V lost 4 bases and J lost 3; bases outside the gene matches: 9. CDR3 nucleotide sequence: TGTGCCTGGATGGGGGCTAGCGGGGGATATGGGGCCAACGTCCTGACTTTC. Its translation is CAWMGASGGYGANVLTF.

This clone occurred a few times. V and J are TRBV6-5 and TRBJ2-7, with D perhaps matching TRBD1 (6 bases). Trimming took off 10 bases at V and 3 bases at J, with 13 bases between the two ends. The CDR3 has 12 amino acids. The V gene's germline CDR1 is MNHEY and CDR2 SVGAGI. CDR3 amino acids: CATHRVNYEQYF. The CDR3 DNA follows: TGTGCCACCCACAGGGTTAACTACGAGCAGTACTTC.

The chain links TRBV9 to TRBJ2-7, with D possibly TRBD1 on 6 matching bases. Trimming took off 3 bases at V and 2 bases at J, with 12 bases between the two ends. Germline CDR1 and CDR2: SGDLS and YYNGEE. This CDR3 is built from 14 residues. As DNA, the CDR3 is TGTGCCAGCAGCGCAGGGGTTCCCACCTACGAGCAGTACTTC. Translated, it gives CASSAGVPTYEQYF.

This clone was seen just once. V gene TRBV18 combines with J gene TRBJ1-1; tentatively, D is TRBD1 (5 bases). The germline V gene has CDR1 KGHSH and CDR2 LQKENI. Trimming stripped 5 bases from V and 10 bases from J, with 14 bases between. The CDR3 runs to 12 residues. CDR3 sequence reads: CASSSPGRRAFF. DNA for the CDR3: TGTGCCAGCTCAAGCCCAGGGAGGAGAGCTTTCTTT.

V and J are TRBV28 and TRBJ2-6; D possibly corresponds to TRBD1 (5 bases). Germline V gene sequence: CDR1 MDHEN, CDR2 SYDVKM. The V end lost 2 bases, the J end lost 2 bases, and 10 bases lay between the germline ends. This CDR3 is 16 amino acids long. This CDR3 reads CASSLIWGPGANVLTF. CDR3 DNA sequence: TGTGCCAGCAGTTTAATTTGGGGCCCTGGGGCCAACGTCCTGACTTTC.

V is TRBV19 and J is TRBJ2-7, with 7 bases fitting TRBD1. CDR1 and CDR2 from the germline V gene are LNHDA and SQIVND (reference sequence). This CDR3 contains 14 residues. V trimming: 6 bases; J trimming: 2 bases; junction bases outside the gene matches: 7. CDR3 sequence: CASRGRDSTYEQYF. The CDR3 DNA is TGTGCCAGTAGGGGAAGGGACAGCACCTACGAGCAGTACTTC.

The CDR3 DNA reads as TGTGCCAGCAGCTTACAGGGGGTGGGCACTGAAGCTTTCTTT. This codes for CASSLQGVGTEAFF. The chain employs TRBV7-9 and TRBJ1-1; 7 nucleotides line up with TRBD1. In germline, CDR1 is SEHNR, CDR2 FQNEAQ (reference sequence). This CDR3 is built from 14 residues. After removal of 2 bases from V and 4 bases from J, the junction contained 4 bases not matched to a gene.

This chain links TRBV11-3 with TRBJ2-1, with TRBD2 matching over 12 bases. The V and J ends lost 1 base and 7 bases, in that order; junction bases with no gene match: 8. The germline CDR1 and CDR2 sequences are SGHNT and YENEEA. The CDR3 has 17 residues. CDR3 coding DNA: TGTGCCAGCAGCTTAGGCCTGACTAGCGGGGGAACAAATGAGCAGTTCTTC. Encoded protein: CASSLGLTSGGTNEQFF. Drawing the rest from reference TRBV11-3 and TRBJ2-1, the complete variable domain is EAGVVQSPRYKIIEKKQPVAFWCNPISGHNTLYWYLQNLGQGPELLIRYENEEAVDDSQLPKDRFSAERLKGVDSTLKIQPAELGDSAVYLCASSLGLTSGGTNEQFFGPGTRLTVL.

This chain uses TRBV11-2 with TRBJ1-5; 10 bases line up with TRBD1. CDR1 is SGHAT, CDR2 FQNNGV, per germline. V trimming: 8 bases; J trimming: 1 base; junction bases outside the gene matches: 8. CDR3 length: 16 residues. DNA of the CDR3: TGTGCCAGCCAAAAAGGGACAGGGGCGAGCAATCAGCCCCAGCATTTT. Protein product: CASQKGTGASNQPQHF.

The rearrangement links TRBV5-4 to TRBJ2-7; 8 bases are a match to TRBD1. This CDR3 has 15 residues. V lost 0 bases, J lost 5 bases, and 7 bases stayed unmatched. Germline CDR1 and CDR2: SGHNT and YYREEE (reference sequence). CDR3 loop: CASSLDIRGRDEQYF. The CDR3 DNA is TGTGCCAGCAGCTTGGATATCAGGGGGCGCGACGAGCAGTACTTC.